Listed here are 20 T cell receptor beta chains from one sample, sequenced in a study of T cell clonality in common variable immunodeficiency. TCRdb keeps only in-frame clones here, not all; method: immunoSEQ multiplex PCR. Found here are 40,000 to 45,000 clones, no singletons; the ten largest cover about 9.4%. The sequencing sample was made of peripheral blood mononuclear cells. The receptors derive from a person aged 18-69 years in good health.

Points on this clone: Read data end 3 residues before the CDR3 end; the end is taken from the germline J gene. This chain links TRBV19 with TRBJ2-6; unclear D gene. This CDR3 is 15 amino acids long. Germline-derived CDR1 and CDR2 are LNHDA and SQIVND (reference sequence). Trimming shortened V by 7 bases and J by 0 bases, and 10 bases separated the two germline ends. The part of the CDR3 DNA that was read is TGTGCCAGTACCCTGGCTAGCTCTGGGGCCAACGTC. Translated: CASTLASSGANV. The entire CDR3 protein is CASTLASSGANVLTF.

This clone was detected ten times or more. Sequence at one end of the junction differs from germline and may be a read error. The sequence runs out 3 residues before the end of the CDR3; the remainder is reconstructed from the germline J gene. The chain links TRBV5-1 to TRBJ1-1; perhaps TRBD1 as D (6 bases). The germline gives CDR1 SGHRS, CDR2 YFSETQ. CDR3 size: 16 residues. This CDR3 reads CASSSNPTGLNTGAFF. The covered CDR3 bases are TGCGCCAGCAGCTCGAACCCCACAGGGTTGAATACTGGA. Looking up the rest from reference TRBV5-1 and TRBJ1-1 gives the full variable domain: KAGVTQTPRYLIKTRGQQVTLSCSPISGHRSVSWYQQTPGQGLQFLFEYFSETQRNKGNFPGRFSGRQFSNSRSEMNVSTLELGDSALYLCASSSNPTGLNTGAFFGQGTRLTVV.

This clone was seen repeatedly, ten times or more. The read terminates 3 residues before the CDR3 end, so the remaining end is supplied by the germline J gene. This rearrangement joins TRBV20-1 to TRBJ1-2, with 7 bases aligning to TRBD1. CDR1 is DFQATT and CDR2 is SNEGSKA in the germline V gene (reference sequence). The ends lost 6 bases at V and 4 bases at J; junction bases unmatched: 8. The CDR3 extends over 13 amino acids. The sequenced part of the CDR3 DNA is TGCAGTGCCAAAATGACAGGGCGCTATGGC. Protein product: CSAKMTGRYG. The CDR3 in its entirety is CSAKMTGRYGYTF.

This clone has ten or more counts. With the read ending 3 residues before the CDR3 end, the germline J gene is used to fill in that end. The chain carries TRBV20-1 and TRBJ1-1; TRBD1 matches at 7 bases. This CDR3 contains 11 residues. Germline V gene lookup returns CDR1 DFQATT and CDR2 SNEGSKA (reference sequence). The CDR3 here is CSARRGLTAFF. The sequenced CDR3 bases are TGCAGTGCTCGGAGGGGGCTTACA.

In its sample, this clone was seen many times. The CDR3 end is not reached by the read, which stops 3 residues before it; the germline J gene fills it in. The V gene is TRBV6-1, the J gene TRBJ1-2, with TRBD1 matching 8 bases. With 4 bases clipped from V and 0 bases from J, the junction kept 4 bases outside the gene matches. Germline values: CDR1 MNHNS, CDR2 SASEGT. This CDR3 has 15 residues. The CDR3 bases that were read are TGTGCCAGCAGTGGATTACAGGGGGCTAACTATGGC. This codes for CASSGLQGANYG. The complete CDR3 reads CASSGLQGANYGYTF.

This clone was detected many times. The covered CDR3 bases are TGTGCCAGCAGCCGAGCCCTGAGCTCCTACAATGAG. Amino acids: CASSRALSSYNE. The whole CDR3 region reads CASSRALSSYNEQFF. The chain combines TRBV12-3 or TRBV12-4 with TRBJ2-1; D not certain. The CDR3 goes on 3 residues after the read ends, and that part is filled in from the germline J gene. Trimming removed 6 bases at V and 0 bases at J, with 12 bases between. CDR3 length equals 15 residues.

Partial CDR3 DNA: TGTGCCAGCAGCTTAGGCAGGGGGCCCACTGAA. It translates to CASSLGRGPTE. The entire CDR3 protein reads CASSLGRGPTEAFF. The rearrangement uses TRBV11-2 and TRBJ1-1, with 8 bases identical to TRBD1. The read gets to within 3 residues of the CDR3 end, and the germline J gene fills in the rest. With V trimmed by 1 base and J by 4 bases, 2 bases remained unmatched. This CDR3 is built from 14 residues. The germline V gene has CDR1 SGHAT and CDR2 FQNNGV.

This clone came up many times. The CDR3 loop is CASRGQGASPLHF. Incomplete CDR3 DNA: TGCGCCAGCAGAGGACAGGGGGCCTCACCC. This sequence joins TRBV4-1 and TRBJ1-6; 11 nucleotides agree with TRBD1. Coverage ceases 3 residues before the CDR3 finishes, and the germline J gene fills in the end. V lost 6 bases and J lost 10; bases outside the gene matches: 2. In germline, CDR1 is MGHRA, CDR2 YSYEKL. This CDR3 contains 13 residues.

This clone was counted ten times or more. The read comes to an end 3 residues before the CDR3 does, leaving the germline J gene to fill in the end. The chain couples TRBV5-1 to TRBJ2-7, with D possibly being TRBD2 (5 bases). The germline V gene encodes CDR1 SGHRS and CDR2 YFSETQ. The CDR3 totals 15 residues. Trimming pared 0 bases from V and 1 base from J, leaving 11 bases between. CDR3 in amino acids: CASSLAGVESYEQYF. The CDR3 bases that were read are TGCGCCAGCAGCTTGGCCGGGGTAGAATCCTACGAG.

In this sample, this clone turned up many times. The read stops 3 residues short of the end of the CDR3; the missing end is completed from the germline J gene. This chain links TRBV5-4 with TRBJ1-2; D may be TRBD1 (5 bases). The length of the CDR3 is 15 residues. Germline CDR1 reads SGHNT; CDR2 reads YYREEE (reference sequence). Deletions cut 9 bases from V and 4 bases from J, with 22 bases between. The covered CDR3 bases are TGTGCCATTCTCCTGCTAGAGACAGAAGCCTATGGC. As protein: CAILLLETEAYG. The entire CDR3 protein is CAILLLETEAYGYTF.

In its sample, this clone was seen many times. The observed sequence ends 3 residues before the CDR3 terminus, with the missing tail filled in from the germline J gene. The chain joins TRBV20-1 to TRBJ2-7; weak D call: TRBD1 (6 bases). Trimming took 5 bases from V and 3 from J, leaving 11 bases between them. CDR1 DFQATT and CDR2 SNEGSKA come from the germline V gene (reference sequence). The CDR3 spans 12 residues. The sequenced part of the CDR3 DNA is TGCAGTGCTCAGGGACACCGCTACGAG. Its translation is CSAQGHRYE. The full CDR3 is CSAQGHRYEQYF.

This clone was seen repeatedly, ten times or more. The CDR3 bases that were read are TGTGCCAGCAGCCCGGGGGGGGATGGGATCTATGGC. This sequence encodes CASSPGGDGIYG. The whole CDR3 region reads CASSPGGDGIYGYTF. This chain links TRBV5-5 with TRBJ1-2, with D possibly TRBD1 on 5 matching bases. With the read ending 3 residues before the CDR3 end, the germline J gene is used to fill in that end. V dropped 4 bases and J dropped 4 bases, with 17 bases sitting between them. Germline CDR1 is SGHKS and CDR2 is YYEKEE (reference sequence). The CDR3 has 15 residues.

At least ten counts were recorded for this clone. The read halts 3 residues ahead of the CDR3 end, with the missing end drawn from the germline J gene. V is TRBV19 and J is TRBJ1-1; TRBD1 might be the D (6 bases). The length of the CDR3 is 13 residues. Germline CDR1 is LNHDA and CDR2 is SQIVND (reference sequence). V lost 7 bases to trimming and J lost 5 bases, with 14 bases between them. The sequenced CDR3 bases are TGTGCCAGTAAGTACAGGGAGTCGACTGAA. This sequence encodes CASKYRESTE. The full-length CDR3 reads as CASKYRESTEAFF.

This clone is termed medium-sized. This CDR3 reads CSARGLAGYEQYF. The sequenced part of the CDR3 DNA is TGCAGTGCTAGAGGACTAGCGGGCTACGAG. This chain uses TRBV20-1 with TRBJ2-7, with 10 positions matching TRBD2. With the read ending 3 residues before the CDR3 end, the germline J gene is used to fill in that end. The CDR3 runs to 13 residues. The junction had 0 bases not matched to a gene; V was cut back by 1 base and J by 3 bases. Looked up from germline, CDR1 is DFQATT and CDR2 is SNEGSKA (reference sequence).

The table lists this clone with many counts. The read falls 3 residues short of the CDR3 end, and the missing part is taken from the germline J gene. The genes are TRBV19 and TRBJ2-3; 8 bases map to TRBD2. Unmatched junction bases numbered 5, after V lost 5 bases and J lost 4 bases. The germline gives CDR1 LNHDA, CDR2 SQIVND (reference sequence). The CDR3 loop spans 14 amino acids. CDR3 amino acids: CASSSSGLADTQYF. The sequenced CDR3 bases are TGTGCCAGTAGTTCTAGCGGGCTCGCAGATACG. The complete variable domain, with remaining parts taken from reference TRBV19 and TRBJ2-3, reads DGGITQSPKYLFRKEGQNVTLSCEQNLNHDAMYWYRQDPGQGLRLIYYSQIVNDFQKGDIAEGYSVSREKKESFPLTVTSAQKNPTAFYLCASSSSGLADTQYFGPGTRLTVL.

The table lists this clone with many counts. Coverage ceases 3 residues before the CDR3 finishes, and the germline J gene fills in the end. The chain carries TRBV5-1 and TRBJ2-2; D perhaps matches TRBD1 (6 bases). The V gene lost 0 bases and the J gene lost 5 bases, with 8 bases spanning the gap. The CDR3 has 14 amino acids. The germline V gene has CDR1 SGHRS and CDR2 YFSETQ. The sequenced CDR3 bases are TGCGCCAGCAGCTTGGACAGGGAAACCGGGGAG. Encoded protein: CASSLDRETGE. The CDR3 in full is CASSLDRETGELFF.

This clone occurred many times. The CDR3 end lies 3 residues beyond the end of the read and is filled in from the germline J gene. J is TRBJ2-7 and V is TRBV15; 7 positions match TRBD1. The junction had 6 bases not matched to a gene; V was cut back by 3 bases and J by 4 bases. The CDR3 is made up of 14 amino acids. Germline-derived CDR1 and CDR2 are LNHNV and YYDKDF (reference sequence). CDR3 sequence reads: CATSRYRGRYEQYF. Partial CDR3 DNA: TGTGCCACCAGCAGGTACAGGGGACGGTACGAG.

This clone was observed at least ten times. Coverage ceases 3 residues before the CDR3 finishes, and the germline J gene fills in the end. The chain recombines TRBV10-3 with TRBJ2-5; D might be TRBD2 (7 bases). Looked up from germline, CDR1 is ENHRY and CDR2 is SYGVKD. The CDR3 has 14 amino acids. Trimming took off 3 bases at V and 1 base at J, with 9 bases between the two ends. Incomplete CDR3 DNA: TGTGCCATCAGTGAACGGGGGGCCCAAGAGACC. Translation: CAISERGAQET. The entire CDR3 reads CAISERGAQETQYF.

This clone showed up many times. The read comes to an end 3 residues before the CDR3 does, leaving the germline J gene to fill in the end. V usage is TRBV10-1 and J usage is TRBJ2-1, with TRBD1 matching 7 bases. Germline V gene data show CDR1 as WNHNN and CDR2 as SYGVQD (reference sequence). The ends lost 0 bases at V and 0 bases at J; junction bases unmatched: 14. The CDR3 is 20 residues long. The CDR3 DNA, read in part, is TGCGCCAGCAGTGAGTCTCATGACAGGGAATCCCCTAGCTCCTACAATGAG. Its translation: CASSESHDRESPSSYNE. Given in full, the CDR3 is CASSESHDRESPSSYNEQFF.

This clone has ten or more counts. The CDR3 end lies 3 residues beyond the end of the read and is filled in from the germline J gene. The chain couples TRBV5-6 to TRBJ2-7, with D hard to call. The CDR3 consists of 11 residues. The V end was cut by 5 bases, the J end by 5 bases, with 8 bases between. Germline V gene sequence: CDR1 SGHDT, CDR2 YYEEEE. CDR3 DNA, as far as it was read: TGTGCCAGCAGTCAGAGTAACGAG. As protein: CASSQSNE. The entire CDR3 protein is CASSQSNEQYF.